One sample yielded the 21 T cell receptor beta chains listed below, sequenced in a study of CD8 T cells in ankylosing spondylitis (dated by TCRdb to 2015 to 2018). The library was generated by 5' RACE. The data were produced on an Illumina HiSeq 2500. The raw public data were reprocessed by TCRdb itself: fastp quality trimming at Q25, MiXCR clonotype calling, in-frame beta chains only. Each entry merges the rows of one CDR3 protein and shows their most common DNA and genes. This sample gives a few hundred thousand distinct CDR3 sequences in total; 20% of them show up just once. The biggest ten clones account for 7.5% to 9% of the sample. The specimen was blood, either unsorted or a sorted T cell fraction (not recorded which). These receptor sequences come from a male donor with ankylosing spondylitis or in good health (not recorded which).

This clonotype was recorded a few times. The rearrangement joins TRBV6-4 to TRBJ1-5; 9 bases map to TRBD1. J was trimmed by 5 bases and V by 5 bases; bases with no gene match: 4. The CDR3 is 14 residues long. Germline V CDR1 and CDR2: MRHNA, SNTAGT. The CDR3 loop is CASSRRQGDQPQHF. The CDR3 DNA sequence: TGTGCCAGCAGTAGGCGACAGGGGGATCAGCCCCAGCATTTT.

The chain combines TRBV5-1 with TRBJ2-5; 13 bases map to TRBD2. Per germline, CDR1 SGHRS and CDR2 YFSETQ. V lost 4 bases and J lost 4; bases outside the gene matches: 7. The CDR3 runs to 16 residues. CDR3 nucleotide sequence: TGCGCCAGCAGCGACCCCGGACTAGCGGGAGTAGAGACCCAGTACTTC. It specifies CASSDPGLAGVETQYF.

This clonotype was observed at least ten times. The V call is TRBV9, the J call TRBJ1-3; the match to TRBD1 covers 8 bases. Germline assignment: CDR1 SGDLS and CDR2 YYNGEE. After removal of 4 bases from V and 2 bases from J, the junction contained 8 bases not matched to a gene. The CDR3 is made up of 16 amino acids. This chain's CDR3 is CASSSRTGRPGNTIYF. CDR3 DNA: TGTGCCAGCAGCTCCCGGACAGGGCGGCCTGGAAACACCATATATTTT.

This rearrangement joins TRBV3-1 to TRBJ2-3; D may be TRBD2 (5 bases). The germline V gene encodes CDR1 LGHDT and CDR2 YNNKEL (reference sequence). The V and J ends lost 3 bases and 6 bases respectively, with 13 bases between them. This CDR3 contains 14 residues. In DNA form, the CDR3 reads TGTGCCAGCAGCCATCGGGATCATTTGGATACGCAGTATTTT. Translation gives CASSHRDHLDTQYF.

The chain combines TRBV10-3 with TRBJ2-6, with TRBD2 matching over 11 bases. Germline V lookup: CDR1 ENHRY, CDR2 SYGVKD. The V segment lost 8 bases and the J segment 0 bases; nucleotides outside the gene matches: 6. CDR3 length: 17 residues. The CDR3: CAIAGTSGNSGANVLTF. Here the CDR3 DNA reads TGTGCCATCGCTGGGACTAGCGGTAACTCTGGGGCCAACGTCCTGACTTTC.

In its sample, this clonotype was seen once. J is TRBJ2-7 and V is TRBV21-1; TRBD1 reflects the table's D call only, with no check against the DNA. TRBV21-1 is a pseudogene segment. This CDR3 comprises 15 residues. CDR3 residues: CASSIRRSRAYEQYV. In DNA, the CDR3 is TGTGCCAGCAGCATAAGAAGATCCCGGGCCTACGAGCAGTACGTC.

This clonotype has at least ten counts. The genes are TRBV20-1 and TRBJ1-2, with TRBD1 matching over 7 bases. Looked up from germline, CDR1 is DFQATT and CDR2 is SNEGSKA (reference sequence). After removal of 6 bases from V and 4 bases from J, the junction contained 8 bases not matched to a gene. The CDR3 covers 13 residues. CDR3 nucleotide sequence: TGCAGTGCCCTTGACACAGGGGCCTATGGCTACACCTTC. Translation: CSALDTGAYGYTF.

This clonotype appeared many times. J is TRBJ1-5 and V is TRBV2; maybe TRBD1 (5 bases). CDR1 is SNHLY, CDR2 FYNNEI, per germline. This CDR3 region has 13 residues. Trimming stripped 3 bases from V and 7 bases from J, with 10 bases between. The chain's CDR3 is CASSDRGRQPQHF. As DNA, the CDR3 is TGTGCCAGCAGTGATAGGGGCAGGCAGCCCCAGCATTTT.

This clonotype was detected many times. The chain recombines TRBV10-1 with TRBJ2-5; D may be TRBD1 (5 bases). Germline V gives CDR1 WNHNN, CDR2 SYGVQD (reference sequence). The CDR3 has 13 residues. V was shortened by 6 bases and J by 1 base, with 9 bases between the two germline ends. This CDR3 reads CASSRALQETQYF. In DNA, the CDR3 is TGCGCCAGCAGCAGGGCGCTCCAAGAGACCCAGTACTTC.

The chain employs TRBV20-1 and TRBJ2-5; TRBD1 agrees at 10 bases. V dropped 6 bases and J dropped 2; count of bases not matched to a gene: 6. CDR1 and CDR2 (germline): DFQATT, SNEGSKA (reference sequence). The CDR3 totals 14 residues. In nucleotides, the CDR3 is TGCAGTGCCCACCCGGGACAGGGGCAAGAGACCCAGTACTTC. Translating gives CSAHPGQGQETQYF.

The chain employs TRBV28 and TRBJ2-1; perhaps TRBD1 as D (6 bases). Germline loops: CDR1 MDHEN, CDR2 SYDVKM. CDR3 length: 14 amino acids. The V gene lost 5 bases and the J gene lost 4 bases, with 12 bases spanning the gap. CDR3: CASSPSDSYNEQFF. CDR3 DNA sequence: TGTGCCAGCAGTCCCTCGGACAGTTACAATGAGCAGTTCTTC. Looking up the rest from reference TRBV28 and TRBJ2-1 gives the full variable domain: DVKVTQSSRYLVKRTGEKVFLECVQDMDHENMFWYRQDPGLGLRLIYFSYDVKMKEKGDIPEGYSVSREKKERFSLILESASTNQTSMYLCASSPSDSYNEQFFGPGTRLTVL.

The chain is built from TRBV30 and TRBJ1-3; D is ambiguous. Trimming cost V 0 bases and J 2 bases, with 17 bases left between them. The germline V gene encodes CDR1 GTSNPN and CDR2 SVGIG (reference sequence). This CDR3 comprises 17 residues. CDR3 nucleotide sequence: TGTGCCTGGAGTGTACACCTCAGATTAGGGACTGGAAACACCATATATTTT. Protein product: CAWSVHLRLGTGNTIYF.

The table lists this clonotype with many counts. V usage is TRBV10-3 and J usage is TRBJ1-1, with D possibly TRBD1 on 5 matching bases. Germline V gene lookup returns CDR1 ENHRY and CDR2 SYGVKD. V lost 3 bases and J 1 base, leaving 9 bases between the germline ends. CDR3 length: 14 amino acids. In nucleotides, the CDR3 is TGTGCCATCAGTGACGGGACGGCGAACACTGAAGCTTTCTTT. Protein: CAISDGTANTEAFF.

Only one count was recorded for this clonotype. This chain links TRBV12-3 or TRBV12-4 with TRBJ2-1, with 9 bases matching TRBD2. CDR3 length equals 15 residues. V trimming: 2 bases; J trimming: 10 bases; junction bases outside the gene matches: 9. As DNA, the CDR3 is TGTGCCAGCAGTTTACTTCCAGCGGGAGGTGGAGAGCAGTTCTTC. Amino acids: CASSLLPAGGGEQFF.

This rearrangement joins TRBV27 to TRBJ2-7; D could derive from TRBD1 or TRBD2 (6 bases each). CDR3 length: 15 residues. V dropped 8 bases and J dropped 3 bases, with 20 bases sitting between them. From germline, CDR1 is MNHEY and CDR2 SMNVEV (reference sequence). In DNA, the CDR3 is TGTGCCAGCTCGAATACGGGGGCTACTCTCTACGAGCAGTACGTC. Amino acid sequence: CASSNTGATLYEQYV.

This clonotype came up a few times. The CDR3 sequence is CASKENTGELFF. CDR3 sequence (DNA): TGTGCCAGCAAGGAGAACACCGGGGAGCTGTTTTTT. This chain joins TRBV4-2 and TRBJ2-2; D uncertain. From germline, CDR1 is LGHNA and CDR2 YNFKEQ. Trimming pared 7 bases from V and 1 base from J, leaving 4 bases between. The length of the CDR3 is 12 residues.

The V gene is TRBV11-1, the J gene TRBJ2-7; D may match TRBD1 or TRBD2 (5 bases each). CDR3 length equals 15 residues. Trimming removed 5 bases from V and 2 bases from J, with 16 bases in between. Looked up from germline, CDR1 is SGHAT and CDR2 is FQDESV (reference sequence). CDR3 loop: CASSINWGFTYEQYV. Here the CDR3 DNA reads TGTGCCAGCAGCATCAATTGGGGGTTTACCTACGAGCAGTACGTC.

This clonotype was counted ten times or more. This chain uses TRBV6-5 with TRBJ2-1; D perhaps matches TRBD2 (6 bases). The length of the CDR3 is 16 residues. V was cut by 2 bases and J by 2 bases, with 13 bases left in between. Germline V gene sequence: CDR1 MNHEY, CDR2 SVGAGI. The CDR3 region is CASSYPTSPAYNEQFF. The CDR3, as DNA: TGTGCCAGCAGTTACCCTACTAGCCCCGCCTACAATGAGCAGTTCTTC.

The chain uses TRBV28 and TRBJ2-5, with D unresolved. The CDR3 runs 13 residues. Germline V lookup: CDR1 MDHEN, CDR2 SYDVKM. V dropped 2 bases and J dropped 3 bases, with 7 bases sitting between them. The CDR3 DNA sequence: TGTGCCAGCAGTTTAACCCAGGAAGAGACCCAGTACTTC. Protein sequence: CASSLTQEETQYF.

The chain employs TRBV6-5 and TRBJ2-7; 11 nucleotides align to TRBD2. The CDR3 extends over 15 amino acids. The germline V gene has CDR1 MNHEY and CDR2 SVGAGI. Losses at the gene ends were 2 bases for V and 4 bases for J; bases not matched to a gene: 4. The CDR3 region is CASSYSSGGAYEQYV. CDR3 nucleotide sequence: TGTGCCAGCAGTTACAGTAGCGGGGGGGCTTACGAGCAGTACGTC.

This clonotype was observed a handful of times. The chain recombines TRBV9 with TRBJ2-1; 7 positions agree with TRBD2. In germline, CDR1 is SGDLS, CDR2 YYNGEE. V was clipped by 4 bases and J by 2 bases; unmatched bases: 9. The CDR3 loop spans 16 amino acids. In DNA form, the CDR3 reads TGTGCCAGCAGCCTCGATAGCGGGCTCCCCTACAATGAGCAGTTCTTC. This codes for CASSLDSGLPYNEQFF.